This T cell receptor beta chain comes out of a study of shared clonotypes between healthy human individuals. Profiling relied on immunoSEQ multiplex PCR, and the TCRdb table lists in-frame clones only, not all of them. The data show 2.3 million or so clones, more than 85% seen once. Sequenced material: naive CD4+ T cells from PBMCs. Subset noted: CD45RA+ positively selected. The TCR sequence derives from a man younger than 35 in good health. Some clones in this sample may be carry-over from other donors' samples.

The CDR3 protein is CASSFYGANVLTF. The CDR3 DNA sequence: TGTGCCAGCAGTTTCTATGGGGCCAACGTCCTGACTTTC. The rearrangement links TRBV28 to TRBJ2-6, with D unclear. The V and J ends lost 3 bases and 3 bases respectively, with 3 bases between them. CDR3 length: 13 amino acids. Germline V gene data show CDR1 as MDHEN and CDR2 as SYDVKM.